This T cell receptor beta chain appears in the sequencing data of a study of blood T cell repertoires in COVID-19 (dated by TCRdb to the early 2020s). For the study in its entirety: Collaborator samples came from the United States, Italy and Spain and covered acute and convalescent phases of COVID-19. The material from the prospective study consisted of cDNA or gDNA derived from T cells, B-cell-depleted T cells, or PBMCs. The dataset comprised deeply sampled blood TCRbeta repertoires from subjects exposed to, actively infected with, or recovered from COVID-19. The repertoires were released in a freely available public database meant as a resource for research on the immune response to SARS-CoV-2. Samples came from the ongoing ImmuneRACE study (first 160 participants) plus 1,254 subjects from 6 global collaborators. The sample metadata nearly always contained a de-identified subject ID, COVID-19 status, age in years and sex. Where HLA class I and class II types were available, the types were taken from metadata supplied by the sample provider, not from assay-based typing. What the study reported, not specific to this receptor: The quantity of clinical and demographic metadata differed by source and by participant and was supplied without curation.

Participants in the prospective study were enrolled through a virtual design, were aged about 18 to 100 years, and lived in 24 United States geographic areas. To assign participants to cohorts, the prospective study relied on clinical history that participants themselves reported in a screening survey and a study questionnaire. For ImmuneRACE Cohort 3, a participant was defined as recovered based on two consecutive negative NP/OP PCR tests, clearance by a healthcare professional, or resolution of symptoms. In the prospective study, mobile phlebotomists collected whole blood, serum and a nasopharyngeal or oropharyngeal swab from each participant. Additional blood draws and questionnaires over an approximately 2-month period could optionally be provided by prospective study participants. Before DNA extraction, blood samples from the prospective study were shipped at room temperature or frozen. The CDR1 and CDR2 encoded by the germline V gene (reference sequence) are LNHDA and SQIVND. Deletion took 7 bases off V and 9 bases off J, with a span of 19 bases between the germline ends. From the cysteine up to the phenylalanine, the CDR3 has a length of 14 residues. CDR3 DNA is the only sequence kept; it has 42 bases, read in frame from the first base.

Turning to this clone: What this receptor recognizes is not known. No base qualities exist here, and no much larger clone lies one base off it.

TCRbeta CDR3 regions were amplified from genomic DNA by means of the immunoSEQ Assay, a bias-controlled multiplex PCR. In the original analysis: The number of nucleated cells in each sample was estimated from the amplification of reference gene primers within the assay. To quantify the absolute abundance of each unique TCRbeta CDR3 rearrangement, sequence reads were collapsed and filtered. For each sample, productive Simpson clonality was calculated as the square root of Simpson's diversity index over productive rearrangements. This is the immuneACCESS table as TCRdb keeps it, with only in-frame sequences that have V and J called. A part of the clones is gone; compared with another copy, unresolved V genes explain less than half, and the rest is unexplained. V and J calls and clone size are given by that table; D and trimming were obtained from the DNA. A total of 180,000 or so clones appear in this sample, around 83% of them only once. About 6.3% of the sample is taken by the ten largest.

The clonotype was recovered from a middle-aged man who had recovered from COVID-19. The sequence links TRBV19 to TRBJ1-5, and possibly TRBD1, on 6 matching bases. Sequences were obtained from PBMCs or T cells enriched from blood (not recorded which). The CDR3 region has the sequence CASMGPQGKRPQHF. The DNA sequence follows: TGTGCCAGTATGGGCCCACAGGGTAAGAGGCCCCAGCATTTT. The full variable domain, completed from the reference TRBV19 and TRBJ1-5 proteins outside the CDR3, reads DGGITQSPKYLFRKEGQNVTLSCEQNLNHDAMYWYRQDPGQGLRLIYYSQIVNDFQKGDIAEGYSVSREKKESFPLTVTSAQKNPTAFYLCASMGPQGKRPQHFGDGTRLSIL.